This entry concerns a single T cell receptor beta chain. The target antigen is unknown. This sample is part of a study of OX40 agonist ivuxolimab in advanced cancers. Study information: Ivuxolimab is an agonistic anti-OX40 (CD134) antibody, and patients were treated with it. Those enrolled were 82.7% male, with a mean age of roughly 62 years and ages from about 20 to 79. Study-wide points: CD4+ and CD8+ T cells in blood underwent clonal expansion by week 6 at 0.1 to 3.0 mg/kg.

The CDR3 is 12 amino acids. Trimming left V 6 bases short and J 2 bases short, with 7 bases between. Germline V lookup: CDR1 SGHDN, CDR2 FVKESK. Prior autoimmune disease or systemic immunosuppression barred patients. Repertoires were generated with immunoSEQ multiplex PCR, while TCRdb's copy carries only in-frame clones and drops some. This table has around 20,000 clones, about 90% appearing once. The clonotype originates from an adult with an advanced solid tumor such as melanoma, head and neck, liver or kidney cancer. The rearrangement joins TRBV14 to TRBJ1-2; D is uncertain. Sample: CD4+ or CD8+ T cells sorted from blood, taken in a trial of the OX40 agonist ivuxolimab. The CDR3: CASRGENYGYTF. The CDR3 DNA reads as TGTGCCAGCAGGGGAGAAAACTATGGCTACACCTTC.